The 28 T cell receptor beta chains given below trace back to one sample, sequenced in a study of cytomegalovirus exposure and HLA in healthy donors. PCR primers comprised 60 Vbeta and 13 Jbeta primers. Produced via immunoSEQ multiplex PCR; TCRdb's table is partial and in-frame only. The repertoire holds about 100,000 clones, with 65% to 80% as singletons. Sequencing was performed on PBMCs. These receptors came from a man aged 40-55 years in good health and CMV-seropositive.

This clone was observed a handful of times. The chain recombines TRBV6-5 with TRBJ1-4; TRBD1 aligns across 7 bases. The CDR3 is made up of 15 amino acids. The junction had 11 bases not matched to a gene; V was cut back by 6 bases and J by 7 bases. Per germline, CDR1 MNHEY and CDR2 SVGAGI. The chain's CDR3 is CASRLTPGGGEKLFF. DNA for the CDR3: TGTGCCAGCAGACTAACTCCAGGGGGAGGTGAAAAACTGTTTTTT.

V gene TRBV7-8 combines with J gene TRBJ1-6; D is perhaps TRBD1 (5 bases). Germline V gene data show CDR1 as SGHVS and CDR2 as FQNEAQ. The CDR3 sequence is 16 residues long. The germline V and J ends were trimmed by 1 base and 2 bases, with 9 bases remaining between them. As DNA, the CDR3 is TGTGCCAGCAGCTTAGGGGGGGATCCCTATAATTCACCCCTCCACTTT. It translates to CASSLGGDPYNSPLHF.

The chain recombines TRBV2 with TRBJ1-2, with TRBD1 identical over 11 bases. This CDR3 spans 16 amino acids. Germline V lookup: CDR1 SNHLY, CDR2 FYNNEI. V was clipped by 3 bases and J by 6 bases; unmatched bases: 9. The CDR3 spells CASSDGTGGISHGYTF. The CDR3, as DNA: TGTGCCAGCAGTGACGGGACAGGGGGGATCAGCCATGGCTACACCTTC.

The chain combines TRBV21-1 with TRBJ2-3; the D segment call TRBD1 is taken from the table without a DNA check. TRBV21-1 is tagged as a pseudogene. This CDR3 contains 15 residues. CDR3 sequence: CASSPRRGRTDTQYF. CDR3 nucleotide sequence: TGTGCCAGCAGCCCCCGGAGGGGGCGTACAGATACGCAGTATTTT.

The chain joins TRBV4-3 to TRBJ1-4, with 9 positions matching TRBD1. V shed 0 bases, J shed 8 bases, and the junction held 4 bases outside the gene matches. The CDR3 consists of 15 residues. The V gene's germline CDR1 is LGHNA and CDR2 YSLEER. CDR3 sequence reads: CASSQEGTGYEKLFF. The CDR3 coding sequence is TGCGCCAGCAGCCAAGAAGGGACAGGGTACGAAAAACTGTTTTTT.

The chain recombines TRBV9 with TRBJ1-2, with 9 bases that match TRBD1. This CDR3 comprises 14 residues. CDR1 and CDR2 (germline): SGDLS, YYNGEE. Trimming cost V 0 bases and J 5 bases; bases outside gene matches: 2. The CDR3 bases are TGTGCCAGCAGCGTAGGACAGGGGGGATATGGCTACACCTTC. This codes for CASSVGQGGYGYTF.

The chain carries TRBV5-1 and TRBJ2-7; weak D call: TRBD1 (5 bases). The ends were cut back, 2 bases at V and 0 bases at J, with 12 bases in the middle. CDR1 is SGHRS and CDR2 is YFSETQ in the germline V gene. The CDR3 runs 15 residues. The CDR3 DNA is TGCGCCAGCAGCTTAAACGCAGGGCCCTCCTACGAGCAGTACTTC. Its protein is CASSLNAGPSYEQYF.

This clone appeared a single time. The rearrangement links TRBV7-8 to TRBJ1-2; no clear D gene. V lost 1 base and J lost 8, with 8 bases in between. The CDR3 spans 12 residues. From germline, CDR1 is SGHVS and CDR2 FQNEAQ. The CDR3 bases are TGTGCCAGCAGCTTAGGGGGAGGAGGCTACACCTTC. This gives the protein CASSLGGGGYTF.

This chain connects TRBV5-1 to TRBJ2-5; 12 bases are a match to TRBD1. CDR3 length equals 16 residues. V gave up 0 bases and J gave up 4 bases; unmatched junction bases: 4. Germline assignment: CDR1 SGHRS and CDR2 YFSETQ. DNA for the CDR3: TGCGCCAGCAGCTTGGTAGGGACAGGGGGCGGAGAGACCCAGTACTTC. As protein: CASSLVGTGGGETQYF. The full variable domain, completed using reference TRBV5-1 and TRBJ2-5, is KAGVTQTPRYLIKTRGQQVTLSCSPISGHRSVSWYQQTPGQGLQFLFEYFSETQRNKGNFPGRFSGRQFSNSRSEMNVSTLELGDSALYLCASSLVGTGGGETQYFGPGTRLLVL.

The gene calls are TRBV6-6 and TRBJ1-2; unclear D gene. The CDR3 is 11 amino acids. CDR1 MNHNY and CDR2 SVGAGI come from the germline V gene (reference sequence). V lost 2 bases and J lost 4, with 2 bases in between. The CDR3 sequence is CASSYLYGYTF. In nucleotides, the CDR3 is TGTGCCAGCAGTTACCTCTATGGCTACACCTTC.

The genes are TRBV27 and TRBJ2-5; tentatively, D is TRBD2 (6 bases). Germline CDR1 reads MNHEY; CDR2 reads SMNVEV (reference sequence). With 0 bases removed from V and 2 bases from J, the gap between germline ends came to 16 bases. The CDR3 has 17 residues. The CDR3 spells CASSLSKGGVRQETQYF. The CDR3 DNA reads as TGTGCCAGCAGTTTATCGAAAGGCGGGGTCCGACAAGAGACCCAGTACTTC.

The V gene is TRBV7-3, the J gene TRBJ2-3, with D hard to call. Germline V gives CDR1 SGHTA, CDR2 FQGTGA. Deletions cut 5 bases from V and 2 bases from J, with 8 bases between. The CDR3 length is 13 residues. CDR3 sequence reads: CASSRDSTDTQYF. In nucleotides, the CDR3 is TGTGCCAGCAGCCGCGACTCCACAGATACGCAGTATTTT.

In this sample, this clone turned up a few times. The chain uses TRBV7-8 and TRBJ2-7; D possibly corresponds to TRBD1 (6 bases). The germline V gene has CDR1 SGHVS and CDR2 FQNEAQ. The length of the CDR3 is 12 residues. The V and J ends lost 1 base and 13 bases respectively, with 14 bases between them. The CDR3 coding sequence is TGTGCCAGCAGCTTAGGGGGGAACAGGGAATACTTC. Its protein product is CASSLGGNREYF.

CDR3 nucleotide sequence: TGTGCCAGCAGTTCGGAGCAGGGGTTTGGGCAGTACTTC. Residues: CASSSEQGFGQYF. This chain links TRBV28 with TRBJ2-7, with D maybe TRBD1 (6 bases). V was trimmed by 4 bases and J by 9 bases, leaving 16 bases between them. This CDR3 is built from 13 residues. CDR1 is MDHEN, CDR2 SYDVKM, per germline.

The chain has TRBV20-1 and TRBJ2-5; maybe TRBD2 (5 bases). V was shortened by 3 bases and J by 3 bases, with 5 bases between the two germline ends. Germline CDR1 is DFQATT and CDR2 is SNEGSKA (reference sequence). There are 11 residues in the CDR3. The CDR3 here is CSARTKETQYF. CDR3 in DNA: TGCAGTGCTAGGACTAAAGAGACCCAGTACTTC.

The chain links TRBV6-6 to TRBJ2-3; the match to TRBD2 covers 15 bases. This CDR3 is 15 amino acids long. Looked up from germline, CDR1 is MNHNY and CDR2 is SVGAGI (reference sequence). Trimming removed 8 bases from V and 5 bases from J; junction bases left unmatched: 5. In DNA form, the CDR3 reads TGTGCCAGCGCTGGACTAGCGGGGGGGCTAGATACGCAGTATTTT. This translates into CASAGLAGGLDTQYF.

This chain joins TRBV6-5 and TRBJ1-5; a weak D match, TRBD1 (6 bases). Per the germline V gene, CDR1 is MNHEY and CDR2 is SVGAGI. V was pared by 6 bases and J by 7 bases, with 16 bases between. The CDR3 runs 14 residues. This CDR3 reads CASRLTGLGQPQHF. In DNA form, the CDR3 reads TGTGCCAGCAGGCTTACAGGGCTAGGGCAGCCCCAGCATTTT.

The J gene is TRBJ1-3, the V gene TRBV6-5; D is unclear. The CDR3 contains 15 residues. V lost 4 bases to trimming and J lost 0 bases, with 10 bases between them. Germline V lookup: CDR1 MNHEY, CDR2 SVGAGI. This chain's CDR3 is CASSSPTRSGNTIYF. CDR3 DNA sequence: TGTGCCAGCAGTTCTCCGACACGCTCTGGAAACACCATATATTTT.

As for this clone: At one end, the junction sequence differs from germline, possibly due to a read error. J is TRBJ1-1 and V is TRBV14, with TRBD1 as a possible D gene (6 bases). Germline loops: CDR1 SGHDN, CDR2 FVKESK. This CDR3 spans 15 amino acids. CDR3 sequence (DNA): TGTGCCGGCAGCCGCCAGAACAGGGCCTGGACTGAAGCTTTCTTT. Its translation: CAGSRQNRAWTEAFF. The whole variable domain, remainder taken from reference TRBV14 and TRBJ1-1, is EAGVTQFPSHSVIEKGQTVTLRCDPISGHDNLYWYRRVMGKEIKFLLHFVKESKQDESGMPNNRFLAERTGGTYSTLKVQPAELEDSGVYFCAGSRQNRAWTEAFFGQGTRLTVV.

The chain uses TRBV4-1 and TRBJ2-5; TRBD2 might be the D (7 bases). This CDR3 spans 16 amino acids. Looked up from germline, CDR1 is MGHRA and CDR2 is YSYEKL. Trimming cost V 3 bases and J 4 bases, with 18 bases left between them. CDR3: CASSHPLPGGRETQYF. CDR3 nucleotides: TGCGCCAGCAGCCACCCCCTGCCGGGGGGCCGAGAGACCCAGTACTTC.

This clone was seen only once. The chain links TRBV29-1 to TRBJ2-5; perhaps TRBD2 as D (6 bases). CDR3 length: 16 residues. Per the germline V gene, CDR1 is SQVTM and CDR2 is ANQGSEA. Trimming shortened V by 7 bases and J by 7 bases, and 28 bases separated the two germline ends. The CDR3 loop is CSGGRWAGGEPGTQYF. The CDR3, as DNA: TGCAGCGGCGGGCGATGGGCGGGCGGGGAACCGGGGACCCAGTACTTC.

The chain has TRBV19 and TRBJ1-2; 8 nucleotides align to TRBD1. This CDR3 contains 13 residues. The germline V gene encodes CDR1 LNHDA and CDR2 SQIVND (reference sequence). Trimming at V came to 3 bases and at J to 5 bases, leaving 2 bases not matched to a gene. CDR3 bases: TGTGCCAGTAGTATTTGGGACAGGTATGGCTACACCTTC. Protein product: CASSIWDRYGYTF.

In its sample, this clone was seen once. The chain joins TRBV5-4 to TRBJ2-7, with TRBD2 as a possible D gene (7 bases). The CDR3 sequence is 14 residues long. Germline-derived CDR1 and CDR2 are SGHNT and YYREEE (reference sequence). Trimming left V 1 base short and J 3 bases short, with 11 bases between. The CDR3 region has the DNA TGTGCCAGCAGCTTGAGGGGGGGCCGCTACGAGCAGTACTTC. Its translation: CASSLRGGRYEQYF.

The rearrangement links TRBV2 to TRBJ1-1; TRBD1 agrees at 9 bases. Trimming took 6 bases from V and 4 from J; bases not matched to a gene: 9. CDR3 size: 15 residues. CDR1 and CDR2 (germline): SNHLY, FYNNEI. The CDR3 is CASSSQGARGTEAFF. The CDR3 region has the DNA TGTGCCAGCAGCTCACAGGGGGCGCGCGGCACTGAAGCTTTCTTT.

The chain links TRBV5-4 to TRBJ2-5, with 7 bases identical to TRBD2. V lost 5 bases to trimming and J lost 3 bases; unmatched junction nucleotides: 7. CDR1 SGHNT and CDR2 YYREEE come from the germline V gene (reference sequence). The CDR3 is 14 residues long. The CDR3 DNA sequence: TGTGCCAGCAGGGGGGGGACTATGAAAGAGACCCAGTACTTC. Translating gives CASRGGTMKETQYF.

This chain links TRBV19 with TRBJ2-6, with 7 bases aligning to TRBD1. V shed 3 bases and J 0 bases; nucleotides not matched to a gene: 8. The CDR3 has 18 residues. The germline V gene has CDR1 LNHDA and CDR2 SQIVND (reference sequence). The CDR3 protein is CASSIRQGLSSGANVLTF. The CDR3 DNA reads TGTGCCAGTAGTATCCGACAGGGTCTAAGCTCTGGGGCCAACGTCCTGACTTTC.

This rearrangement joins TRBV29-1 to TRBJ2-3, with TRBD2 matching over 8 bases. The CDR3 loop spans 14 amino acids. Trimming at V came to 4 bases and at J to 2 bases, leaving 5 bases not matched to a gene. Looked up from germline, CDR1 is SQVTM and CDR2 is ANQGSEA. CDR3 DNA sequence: TGCAGCGTTGGACGGGAGGGCTACACAGATACGCAGTATTTT. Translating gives CSVGREGYTDTQYF.

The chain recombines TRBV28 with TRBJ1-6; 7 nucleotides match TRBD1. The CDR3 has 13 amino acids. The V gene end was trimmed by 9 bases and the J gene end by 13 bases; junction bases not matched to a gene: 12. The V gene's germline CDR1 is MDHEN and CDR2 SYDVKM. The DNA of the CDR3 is TGTGCCAGTTGGCGGGACAGACGGAGTCCCCTCCACTTT. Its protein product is CASWRDRRSPLHF.